This T cell receptor (beta chain) was sequenced in a study of T cells in localized non-small cell lung cancer. Sequencing used immunoSEQ multiplex PCR; TCRdb keeps in-frame clones, though not all of them. There are around 20,000 clones in the sample; about 84% occur only once, and around 15% lies in the top ten. The study, taken as a whole, reports: A median of about 60 of the top 100 tumor clones appeared in adjacent lung, which was paired and uninvolved. Uninvolved adjacent lung had higher T cell clonality than tumor and all other tissues. A denser population of T cells in blood accompanied longer overall survival.

With respect to this clone: Its antigen is as yet unknown.

The CDR3 loop spans 16 amino acids. The V gene end was trimmed by 5 bases and the J gene end by 2 bases; junction bases not matched to a gene: 12. Looked up from germline, CDR1 is SEHNR and CDR2 is FQNEAQ (reference sequence). The gene calls are TRBV7-9 and TRBJ2-7, with 7 positions matching TRBD2. The specimen was PBMCs, collected before any cancer treatment. This TCR was recovered from a woman between 40 and 69 years old with stage II squamous cell lung carcinoma. CDR3 sequence: CASSPWGESGAYEQYF. In DNA form, the CDR3 reads TGTGCCAGCAGCCCCTGGGGAGAAAGCGGGGCCTACGAGCAGTACTTC.